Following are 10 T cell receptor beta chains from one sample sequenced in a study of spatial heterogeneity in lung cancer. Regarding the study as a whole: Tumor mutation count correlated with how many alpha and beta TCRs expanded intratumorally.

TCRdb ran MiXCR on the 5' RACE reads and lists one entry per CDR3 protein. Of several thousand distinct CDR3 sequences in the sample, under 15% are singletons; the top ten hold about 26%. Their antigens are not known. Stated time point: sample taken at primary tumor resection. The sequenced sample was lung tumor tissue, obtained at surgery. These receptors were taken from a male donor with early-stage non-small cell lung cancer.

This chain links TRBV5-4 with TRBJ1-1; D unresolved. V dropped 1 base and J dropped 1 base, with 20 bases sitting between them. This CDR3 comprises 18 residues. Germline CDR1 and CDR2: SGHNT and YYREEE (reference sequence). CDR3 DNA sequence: TGTGCCAGCAGCTTGAACCAACCAACCATCGTTGGGAACACTGAAGCTTTCTTT. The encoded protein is CASSLNQPTIVGNTEAFF.

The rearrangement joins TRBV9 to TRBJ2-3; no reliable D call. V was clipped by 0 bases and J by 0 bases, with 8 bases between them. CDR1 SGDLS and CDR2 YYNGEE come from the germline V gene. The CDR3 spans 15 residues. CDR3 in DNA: TGTGCCAGCAGCGTAGGACACGGGAGCACAGATACGCAGTATTTT. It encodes CASSVGHGSTDTQYF.

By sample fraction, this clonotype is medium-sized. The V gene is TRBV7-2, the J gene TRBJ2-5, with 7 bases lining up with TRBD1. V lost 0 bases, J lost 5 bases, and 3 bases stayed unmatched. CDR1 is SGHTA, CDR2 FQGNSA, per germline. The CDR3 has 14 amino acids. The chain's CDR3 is CASSLARGSETQYF. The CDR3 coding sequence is TGTGCCAGCAGCTTAGCCAGGGGGAGCGAGACCCAGTACTTC.

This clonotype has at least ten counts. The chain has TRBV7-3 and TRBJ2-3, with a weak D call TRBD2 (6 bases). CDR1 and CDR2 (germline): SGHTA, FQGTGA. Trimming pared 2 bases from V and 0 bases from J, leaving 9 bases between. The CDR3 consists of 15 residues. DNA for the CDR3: TGTGCCAGCAGCTTAGGCGGGATGAGCACAGATACGCAGTATTTT. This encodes CASSLGGMSTDTQYF.

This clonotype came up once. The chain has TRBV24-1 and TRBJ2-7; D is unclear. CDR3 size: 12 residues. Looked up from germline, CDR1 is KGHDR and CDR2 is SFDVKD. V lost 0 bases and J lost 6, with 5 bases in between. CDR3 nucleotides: TGTGCCACCAGTGATTTGCTTGGCGAGCAGTACTTC. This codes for CATSDLLGEQYF.

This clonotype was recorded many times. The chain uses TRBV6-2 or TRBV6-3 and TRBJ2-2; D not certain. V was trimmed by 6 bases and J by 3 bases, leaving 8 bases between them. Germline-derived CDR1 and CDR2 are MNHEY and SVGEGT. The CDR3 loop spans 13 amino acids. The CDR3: CASSPFDTGELFF. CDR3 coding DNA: TGTGCCAGCAGCCCCTTTGACACCGGGGAGCTGTTTTTT.

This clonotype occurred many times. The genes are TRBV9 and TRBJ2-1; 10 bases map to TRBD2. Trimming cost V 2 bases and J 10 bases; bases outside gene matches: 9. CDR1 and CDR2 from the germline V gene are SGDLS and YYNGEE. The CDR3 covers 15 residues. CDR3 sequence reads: CASSVEAGGPSEQFF. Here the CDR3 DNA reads TGTGCCAGCAGCGTTGAAGCGGGAGGGCCCAGCGAGCAGTTCTTC.

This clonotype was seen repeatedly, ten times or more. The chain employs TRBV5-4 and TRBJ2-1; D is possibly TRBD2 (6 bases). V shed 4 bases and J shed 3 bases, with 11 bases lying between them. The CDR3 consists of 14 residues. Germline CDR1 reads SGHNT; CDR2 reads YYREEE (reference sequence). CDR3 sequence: CASSTGTVYNEQFF. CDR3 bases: TGTGCCAGCAGCACCGGGACTGTCTACAATGAGCAGTTCTTC.

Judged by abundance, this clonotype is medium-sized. As DNA, the CDR3 is TGCGCCAGCAACACGGGGGGCACAGATACGCAGTATTTT. This sequence encodes CASNTGGTDTQYF. V is TRBV10-2 and J is TRBJ2-3; tentatively, D is TRBD2 (6 bases). This CDR3 is built from 13 residues. V dropped 7 bases and J dropped 1 base, with 9 bases sitting between them. Germline CDR1 reads WSHSY; CDR2 reads SAAADI.

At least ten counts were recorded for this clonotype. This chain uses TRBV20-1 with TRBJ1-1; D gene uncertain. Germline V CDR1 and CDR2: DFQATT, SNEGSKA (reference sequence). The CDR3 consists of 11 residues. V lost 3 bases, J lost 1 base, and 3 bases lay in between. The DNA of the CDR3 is TGCAGTGCTAGCCGGAACACTGAAGCTTTCTTT. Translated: CSASRNTEAFF.